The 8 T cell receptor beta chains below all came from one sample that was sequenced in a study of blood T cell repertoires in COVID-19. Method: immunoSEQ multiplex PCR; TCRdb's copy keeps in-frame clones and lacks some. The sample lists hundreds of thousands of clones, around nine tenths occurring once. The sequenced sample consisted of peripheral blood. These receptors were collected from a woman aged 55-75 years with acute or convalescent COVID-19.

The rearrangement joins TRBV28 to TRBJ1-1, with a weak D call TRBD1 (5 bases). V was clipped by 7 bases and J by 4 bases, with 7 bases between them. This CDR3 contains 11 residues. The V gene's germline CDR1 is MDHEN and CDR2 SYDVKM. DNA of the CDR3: TGTGCCAGCATTAGGGGCACTGAAGCTTTCTTT. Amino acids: CASIRGTEAFF.

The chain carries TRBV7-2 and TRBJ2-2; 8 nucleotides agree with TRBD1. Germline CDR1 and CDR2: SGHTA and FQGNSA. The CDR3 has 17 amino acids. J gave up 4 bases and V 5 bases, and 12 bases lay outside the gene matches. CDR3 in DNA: TGTGCCAGCAGCCTTACAGGGGGGTGGTATTCCACCGGGGAGCTGTTTTTT. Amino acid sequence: CASSLTGGWYSTGELFF.

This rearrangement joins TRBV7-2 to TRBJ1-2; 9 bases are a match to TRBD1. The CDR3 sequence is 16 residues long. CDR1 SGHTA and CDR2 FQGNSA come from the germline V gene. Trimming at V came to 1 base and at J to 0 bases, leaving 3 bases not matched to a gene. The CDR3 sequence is CASSLDRGRTNYGYTF. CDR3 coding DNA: TGTGCCAGCAGCTTAGACAGGGGGCGAACTAACTATGGCTACACCTTC.

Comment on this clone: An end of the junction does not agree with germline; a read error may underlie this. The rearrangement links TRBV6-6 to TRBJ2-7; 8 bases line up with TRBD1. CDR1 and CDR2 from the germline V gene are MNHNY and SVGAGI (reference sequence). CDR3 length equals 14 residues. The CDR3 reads CASNYGTGNYEQYF. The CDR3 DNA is TGTGCCAGCAATTACGGGACAGGCAACTACGAGCAGTACTTC.

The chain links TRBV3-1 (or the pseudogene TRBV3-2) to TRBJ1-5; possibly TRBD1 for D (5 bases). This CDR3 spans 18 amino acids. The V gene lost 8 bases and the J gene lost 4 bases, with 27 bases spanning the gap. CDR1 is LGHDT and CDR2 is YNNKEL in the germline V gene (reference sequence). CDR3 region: CASQNDIFLGGANQPQHF. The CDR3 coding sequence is TGTGCCAGCCAAAACGACATTTTTCTGGGGGGAGCAAATCAGCCCCAGCATTTT.

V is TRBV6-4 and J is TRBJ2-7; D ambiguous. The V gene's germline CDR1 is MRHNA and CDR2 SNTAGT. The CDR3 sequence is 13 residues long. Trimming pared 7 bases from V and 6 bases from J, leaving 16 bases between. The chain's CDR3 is CASKSEFTGEQYF. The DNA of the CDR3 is TGTGCCAGCAAGAGCGAGTTTACCGGCGAGCAGTACTTC.

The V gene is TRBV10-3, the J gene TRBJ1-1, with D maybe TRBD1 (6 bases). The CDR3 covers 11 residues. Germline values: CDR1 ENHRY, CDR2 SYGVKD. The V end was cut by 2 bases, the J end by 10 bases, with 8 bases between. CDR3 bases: TGTGCCATCAGTGAGGAGGGGGTAGCTTTCTTT. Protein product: CAISEEGVAFF.

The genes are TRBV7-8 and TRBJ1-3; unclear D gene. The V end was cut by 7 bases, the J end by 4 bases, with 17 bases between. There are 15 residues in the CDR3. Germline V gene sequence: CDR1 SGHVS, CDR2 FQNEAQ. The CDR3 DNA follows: TGTGCCAGCAACCCTAGCGAGGGTAGGGGAAACACCATATATTTT. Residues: CASNPSEGRGNTIYF.